These 15 T cell receptor beta chains originate from one sample sequenced in a study of T-cell reconstitution after alpha-beta-depleted transplantation in children. Preparation of the TCRbeta library was carried out with unique molecular identifiers. From the PCR reads, TCRdb called clonotypes with MiXCR, one entry per CDR3 protein. This sample has 75,000 to 80,000 distinct CDR3 sequences, with around 18% found just once. Sequenced here: PBMCs, mostly from graft donor cells, sampled 360 days after TCRalphabeta/CD19-depleted stem cell transplant. The receptors were gathered from a male patient between 2 and 10 years old who had a stem cell transplant for acute lymphoblastic leukemia, so the T cells may come from the graft donor.

This clonotype was seen a handful of times. V gene TRBV15 combines with J gene TRBJ2-1, with TRBD2 matching 7 bases. From germline, CDR1 is LNHNV and CDR2 YYDKDF (reference sequence). This CDR3 region has 15 residues. With 2 bases clipped from V and 2 bases from J, the junction kept 3 bases outside the gene matches. CDR3 DNA sequence: TGTGCCACCAGCAGAACCGGGACTACCTACAATGAGCAGTTCTTC. Protein sequence: CATSRTGTTYNEQFF.

V gene TRBV6-6 combines with J gene TRBJ2-5, with 8 bases that match TRBD2. V shed 1 base, J shed 10 bases, and the junction held 5 bases outside the gene matches. Per germline, CDR1 MNHNY and CDR2 SVGAGI (reference sequence). The CDR3 runs to 13 residues. The CDR3 region has the DNA TGTGCCAGCAGTTACTACGAAGCGGGAGACCAGTACTTC. Translated, it gives CASSYYEAGDQYF.

This clonotype was seen more than once but under ten times. This chain connects TRBV5-1 to TRBJ2-3; TRBD1 agrees at 10 bases. V was pared by 3 bases and J by 5 bases, with 6 bases of the junction left unmatched. Germline-derived CDR1 and CDR2 are SGHRS and YFSETQ. The CDR3 covers 15 residues. In DNA, the CDR3 is TGCGCCAGCAGCTCCCGGGACAGGGGAGGAGATACGCAGTATTTT. This encodes CASSSRDRGGDTQYF.

In this sample, this clonotype turned up a few times. The chain uses TRBV4-3 and TRBJ1-4; tentatively, D is TRBD1 (5 bases). V lost 4 bases, J lost 4 bases, and 10 bases lay in between. The CDR3 consists of 14 residues. Germline V gene lookup returns CDR1 LGHNA and CDR2 YSLEER. As DNA, the CDR3 is TGCGCCAGCAGCCCAGAACAGGTTAATGAAAAACTGTTTTTT. Its protein is CASSPEQVNEKLFF.

Comment on this clonotype: One junction end disagrees with the germline gene, perhaps due to a read error. The chain links TRBV7-9 to TRBJ2-5, with 7 nucleotides matching TRBD1. This CDR3 comprises 16 residues. Germline V gene lookup returns CDR1 SEHNR and CDR2 FQNEAQ (reference sequence). The CDR3 DNA is TGTGCCAGCAGCTTAGGGCTCCGGGACAGCAAAGAGACCGAGTACTTC. Amino acids: CASSLGLRDSKETEYF.

The genes are TRBV11-2 and TRBJ2-3; 11 bases agree with TRBD2. The CDR3 has 15 amino acids. With V trimmed by 1 base and J by 6 bases, 3 bases remained unmatched. Germline V gene sequence: CDR1 SGHAT, CDR2 FQNNGV. The chain's CDR3 is CASSLALAGVDTQYF. The CDR3 DNA sequence: TGTGCCAGCAGCTTAGCACTAGCGGGAGTTGATACGCAGTATTTT. Full variable domain (missing parts from reference TRBV11-2 and TRBJ2-3): EAGVAQSPRYKIIEKRQSVAFWCNPISGHATLYWYQQILGQGPKLLIQFQNNGVVDDSQLPKDRFSAERLKGVDSTLKIQPAKLEDSAVYLCASSLALAGVDTQYFGPGTRLTVL.

The rearrangement links TRBV29-1 to TRBJ2-7; possibly TRBD1 or TRBD2 for D (5 bases each). CDR1 is SQVTM, CDR2 ANQGSEA, per germline. Trimming removed 7 bases from V and 2 bases from J, with 15 bases in between. CDR3 length: 13 amino acids. The CDR3 DNA follows: TGCAGCGCCGGGGACCGGGGCCCCTACGAGCAGTACTTC. It translates to CSAGDRGPYEQYF.

This clonotype has ten or more counts. One junction end disagrees with the germline gene, perhaps due to a read error. V is TRBV29-1 and J is TRBJ2-2; D may be TRBD1 (6 bases). CDR1 is SQVTM and CDR2 is ANQGSEA in the germline V gene. The CDR3 sequence is 13 residues long. The CDR3: CSVEDRHTGELFF. The DNA for the CDR3 is TGCAGCGTCGAAGACAGGCACACCGGGGAGCTGTTTTTT.

This clonotype was detected only a few times. The chain combines TRBV21-1 with TRBJ2-7; the table's D gene call, TRBD1, was not cross checked with the DNA. TRBV21-1 is described as a pseudogene. CDR3 length: 13 amino acids. CDR3 region: CASTRDRGDEQYF. CDR3 in DNA: TGTGCCAGCACCCGGGACAGGGGGGACGAGCAGTACTTC.

This clonotype has only a few counts. The chain links TRBV7-9 to TRBJ2-5, with 15 bases matching TRBD2. The CDR3 is 15 residues long. V lost 3 bases to trimming and J lost 9 bases; unmatched junction nucleotides: 5. Per the germline V gene, CDR1 is SEHNR and CDR2 is FQNEAQ (reference sequence). The CDR3: CASSFQGLAGGPQYF. The CDR3 DNA reads TGTGCCAGCAGCTTCCAGGGACTAGCGGGAGGCCCCCAGTACTTC.

DNA of the CDR3: TGTGCCAGCAGACGTACAGGGGAGGCGAACACTGAAGCTTTCTTT. This encodes CASRRTGEANTEAFF. The chain links TRBV11-2 to TRBJ1-1; TRBD1 matches at 7 bases. The CDR3 runs to 15 residues. Unmatched junction bases numbered 8, after V lost 6 bases and J lost 1 base. Germline V gives CDR1 SGHAT, CDR2 FQNNGV.

The rearrangement links TRBV20-1 to TRBJ2-7; D possibly matches TRBD1 or TRBD2 (6 bases each). Trimming took 0 bases from V and 0 from J, leaving 12 bases between them. CDR1 DFQATT and CDR2 SNEGSKA come from the germline V gene (reference sequence). This CDR3 has 15 residues. In DNA, the CDR3 is TGCAGTGCTAGAGAAGGGGGGAGGCCCTCCTACGAGCAGTACTTC. Translated, it gives CSAREGGRPSYEQYF.

This clonotype was seen a few times. The rearrangement joins TRBV11-2 to TRBJ2-1; the D gene is possibly TRBD2 (8 bases). CDR3 length equals 16 residues. Germline V lookup: CDR1 SGHAT, CDR2 FQNNGV. Deletions cut 3 bases from V and 8 bases from J, with 20 bases between. The CDR3 protein is CASSFVIAGRGHEQFF. The CDR3 coding sequence is TGTGCCAGCAGCTTCGTCATAGCGGGAAGGGGGCATGAGCAGTTCTTC.

Relative to its sample, this clonotype is medium-sized (0.01 to 0.1%). The chain joins TRBV5-1 to TRBJ2-2; TRBD2 matches at 11 bases. CDR3 size: 18 residues. Per germline, CDR1 SGHRS and CDR2 YFSETQ. With 1 base clipped from V and 4 bases from J, the junction kept 9 bases outside the gene matches. CDR3 protein: CASSLTSGSNPVTGELFF. The DNA of the CDR3 is TGCGCCAGCAGCTTGACTAGCGGGAGTAATCCGGTCACCGGGGAGCTGTTTTTT.

The chain joins TRBV10-3 to TRBJ2-5; either TRBD1 or TRBD2 may supply D (5 bases each). Germline CDR1 reads ENHRY; CDR2 reads SYGVKD. The germline V and J ends were trimmed by 5 bases and 3 bases, with 10 bases remaining between them. This CDR3 spans 13 amino acids. The CDR3 DNA is TGTGCCATCAGTTCTTGGGACGAAGAGACCCAGTACTTC. It codes for CAISSWDEETQYF.